The 4 T cell receptor beta chains in this list originate from one sample, sequenced in a study of blood T cell repertoires in COVID-19. Some clones are missing from TCRdb's copy, which holds only in-frame ones; the method was immunoSEQ multiplex PCR. Here the sample spans about 190,000 clones, over 75% being singletons. Sequencing was carried out using peripheral blood. The receptor source for this set is a woman aged 45-60 years with acute or convalescent COVID-19.

The chain combines TRBV7-2 with TRBJ1-1; TRBD1 aligns across 7 bases. CDR3 length: 15 amino acids. Germline values: CDR1 SGHTA, CDR2 FQGNSA. J lost 2 bases, V lost 5 bases, and 8 bases had no gene match. CDR3 protein: CASSTRQGPNTEAFF. For the CDR3, the DNA is TGTGCCAGCAGCACCCGACAGGGACCTAACACTGAAGCTTTCTTT.

The rearrangement uses TRBV20-1 and TRBJ2-1; tentative D call: TRBD2 (5 bases). Trimming shortened V by 3 bases and J by 2 bases, and 14 bases separated the two germline ends. The germline gives CDR1 DFQATT, CDR2 SNEGSKA (reference sequence). The CDR3 covers 15 residues. As DNA, the CDR3 is TGCAGTGCTAGTGTCCAGCGGAGGACCTACAATGAGCAGTTCTTC. Its protein is CSASVQRRTYNEQFF.

V gene TRBV24-1 combines with J gene TRBJ2-2; 8 nucleotides align to TRBD1. The CDR3 runs to 16 residues. V dropped 4 bases and J dropped 0; count of bases not matched to a gene: 3. The germline CDR1 and CDR2 sequences are KGHDR and SFDVKD. CDR3 loop: CATSDTGGPNTGELFF. DNA of the CDR3: TGTGCCACCAGTGACACAGGGGGTCCGAACACCGGGGAGCTGTTTTTT.

The genes are TRBV28 and TRBJ1-4; D is uncertain. In germline, CDR1 is MDHEN, CDR2 SYDVKM. V lost 3 bases and J lost 5, with 10 bases in between. The CDR3 runs 14 residues. CDR3 sequence: CASSFPLLNEKLFF. CDR3 coding DNA: TGTGCCAGCAGTTTCCCGCTCCTAAATGAAAAACTGTTTTTT.